One sample yielded the 32 T cell receptor beta chains listed below, sequenced in a study of blood T cell repertoires in COVID-19. Clones were sequenced by immunoSEQ multiplex PCR, and TCRdb holds only the in-frame ones, with some missing. The sample shows about 76,000 clones, about 92% of them seen only once. Sequenced material: peripheral blood. The receptors originated from a woman aged 45-65 years in a cohort sampled during active COVID-19.

The gene calls are TRBV5-1 and TRBJ2-7, with 14 bases identical to TRBD2. Germline lookup yields CDR1 SGHRS and CDR2 YFSETQ. CDR3 size: 16 residues. The ends lost 2 bases at V and 2 bases at J; junction bases unmatched: 3. In nucleotides, the CDR3 is TGCGCCAGCAGCTTTGGACTAGCGGGAGGCCCCTACGAGCAGTACTTC. Translating it yields CASSFGLAGGPYEQYF. Full variable domain (rest looked up from reference TRBV5-1 and TRBJ2-7): KAGVTQTPRYLIKTRGQQVTLSCSPISGHRSVSWYQQTPGQGLQFLFEYFSETQRNKGNFPGRFSGRQFSNSRSEMNVSTLELGDSALYLCASSFGLAGGPYEQYFGPGTRLTVT.

The V gene is TRBV14, the J gene TRBJ1-1; D uncertain. This CDR3 contains 12 residues. V was clipped by 6 bases and J by 1 base, with 6 bases between them. Germline V lookup: CDR1 SGHDN, CDR2 FVKESK. The CDR3 spells CASSPSNTEAFF. DNA of the CDR3: TGTGCCAGCAGTCCGTCGAACACTGAAGCTTTCTTT.

V and J are TRBV7-7 and TRBJ2-3, with 9 bases matching TRBD2. Germline CDR1 reads SSHAT; CDR2 reads FNYEAQ (reference sequence). After removal of 3 bases from V and 5 bases from J, the junction contained 6 bases not matched to a gene. The length of the CDR3 is 15 residues. The chain's CDR3 is CASSFRAGGGDTQYF. The CDR3 DNA sequence: TGTGCCAGCAGCTTTCGAGCGGGAGGAGGAGATACGCAGTATTTT.

The chain joins TRBV29-1 to TRBJ2-1; 11 positions match TRBD2. Germline loops: CDR1 SQVTM, CDR2 ANQGSEA. The CDR3 contains 15 residues. V trimming: 6 bases; J trimming: 7 bases; junction bases outside the gene matches: 11. The CDR3 protein is CSVAPLAGVENEQFF. CDR3 in DNA: TGCAGCGTCGCACCACTAGCGGGAGTTGAGAATGAGCAGTTCTTC.

The chain has TRBV27 and TRBJ2-7; possibly TRBD2 for D (6 bases). CDR3 size: 19 residues. The germline gives CDR1 MNHEY, CDR2 SMNVEV (reference sequence). The ends were cut back, 0 bases at V and 0 bases at J, with 21 bases in the middle. The CDR3 DNA reads TGTGCCAGCAGTTTATCCGGGAGAGGATTCGGTAGAAGCTCCTACGAGCAGTACTTC. This sequence encodes CASSLSGRGFGRSSYEQYF.

The chain employs TRBV5-1 and TRBJ2-3, with 9 positions matching TRBD1. J gave up 4 bases and V 4 bases, and 10 bases lay outside the gene matches. This CDR3 has 16 amino acids. Per germline, CDR1 SGHRS and CDR2 YFSETQ. The CDR3 bases are TGCGCCAGCAGCCAGACGGACAGGGGCAACTCAGATACGCAGTATTTT. Its translation is CASSQTDRGNSDTQYF.

The chain recombines TRBV24-1 with TRBJ1-4, with D maybe TRBD1 (5 bases). CDR1 and CDR2 from the germline V gene are KGHDR and SFDVKD. Trimming took off 9 bases at V and 4 bases at J, with 17 bases between the two ends. This CDR3 spans 15 amino acids. This CDR3 is CATSPGGGFNEKLFF. The CDR3 DNA follows: TGTGCCACCTCCCCGGGGGGTGGTTTTAATGAAAAACTGTTTTTT.

This clone turned up a few times. The chain has TRBV7-8 and TRBJ2-7; 9 nucleotides line up with TRBD2. Germline V CDR1 and CDR2: SGHVS, FQNEAQ. The CDR3 has 14 amino acids. After removal of 3 bases from V and 2 bases from J, the junction contained 2 bases not matched to a gene. CDR3 region: CASSLTSGTYEQYF. CDR3 nucleotides: TGTGCCAGCAGCTTGACTAGCGGTACCTACGAGCAGTACTTC.

The chain employs TRBV19 and TRBJ2-3, with a possible D match to TRBD2 (5 bases). Deletions cut 1 base from V and 2 bases from J, with 10 bases between. Germline values: CDR1 LNHDA, CDR2 SQIVND (reference sequence). This CDR3 is 15 amino acids long. CDR3 bases: TGTGCCAGTAGTATAGCTAAGGGAGTCACAGATACGCAGTATTTT. The encoded protein is CASSIAKGVTDTQYF.

This sequence joins TRBV28 and TRBJ1-5; 7 bases match TRBD1. From germline, CDR1 is MDHEN and CDR2 SYDVKM. V was clipped by 3 bases and J by 8 bases; unmatched bases: 19. The CDR3 runs to 18 residues. The CDR3 sequence is CASSFPTFLQGPKEPQHF. As DNA, the CDR3 is TGTGCCAGCAGTTTCCCTACTTTCTTACAGGGGCCTAAGGAGCCCCAGCATTTT.

V is TRBV5-6 and J is TRBJ2-3, with 7 bases matching TRBD1. The J segment lost 1 base and the V segment lost 7 bases, leaving 9 bases of the junction unmatched. Looked up from germline, CDR1 is SGHDT and CDR2 is YYEEEE. The CDR3 is 15 residues long. This CDR3 is CASRTGTVGTDTQYF. The CDR3 DNA is TGTGCCAGCCGAACCGGGACAGTGGGCACAGATACGCAGTATTTT.

The chain recombines TRBV10-2 with TRBJ1-2; 10 bases match TRBD1. Germline V gives CDR1 WSHSY, CDR2 SAAADI. Trimming took 3 bases from V and 1 from J; bases not matched to a gene: 14. CDR3 size: 19 residues. CDR3 sequence reads: CASSDRSPGQGRDNYGYTF. For the CDR3, the DNA is TGCGCCAGCAGTGATAGGTCGCCGGGACAGGGGCGAGATAACTATGGCTACACCTTC.

Only one count was recorded for this clone. The rearrangement uses TRBV28 and TRBJ1-5; TRBD1 agrees at 11 bases. This CDR3 comprises 18 residues. The V gene's germline CDR1 is MDHEN and CDR2 SYDVKM. V lost 3 bases to trimming and J lost 6 bases; unmatched junction nucleotides: 13. The CDR3 bases are TGTGCCAGCAGTTTCCTCCTCGGGACAGGGGGTTATCGTCAGCCCCAGCATTTT. Its translation is CASSFLLGTGGYRQPQHF.

The CDR3 DNA sequence: TGTGCCACCGGGACAGCAAATTCCTACGAGCAGTACTTC. This translates into CATGTANSYEQYF. The V call is TRBV10-3, the J call TRBJ2-7; 7 positions match TRBD1. The germline gives CDR1 ENHRY, CDR2 SYGVKD. V lost 10 bases, J lost 1 base, and 7 bases stayed unmatched. The CDR3 is made up of 13 amino acids.

V gene TRBV4-2 combines with J gene TRBJ2-7; maybe TRBD2 (5 bases). CDR1 is LGHNA and CDR2 is YNFKEQ in the germline V gene. V dropped 1 base and J dropped 0 bases, with 25 bases sitting between them. There are 20 residues in the CDR3. CDR3 DNA: TGTGCCAGCAGCCAAGGCCGTGGTACGGACTCCACCCCCAGCTCCTACGAGCAGTACTTC. Protein sequence: CASSQGRGTDSTPSSYEQYF.

This chain joins TRBV2 and TRBJ1-1, with a weak D call TRBD1 (6 bases). V was pared by 8 bases and J by 0 bases, with 16 bases between. This CDR3 contains 15 residues. Per the germline V gene, CDR1 is SNHLY and CDR2 is FYNNEI. CDR3 in DNA: TGTGCCAGCCGCCAGGGGAGACTCATGAACACTGAAGCTTTCTTT. The encoded protein is CASRQGRLMNTEAFF.

The chain links TRBV28 to TRBJ2-6, with a tentative D call TRBD2 (6 bases). CDR1 and CDR2 from the germline V gene are MDHEN and SYDVKM. Trimming took 5 bases from V and 4 from J, leaving 12 bases between them. CDR3 length: 15 amino acids. The CDR3 is CASSRRAGGANVLTF. For the CDR3, the DNA is TGTGCCAGCAGTAGAAGGGCGGGAGGGGCCAACGTCCTGACTTTC.

J is TRBJ1-2 and V is TRBV5-1; D not certain. CDR1 and CDR2 from the germline V gene are SGHRS and YFSETQ. The CDR3 is 12 residues long. Trimming pared 5 bases from V and 4 bases from J, leaving 9 bases between. The CDR3 DNA sequence: TGCGCCAGCAGTCCAGACACCTATGGCTACACCTTC. Translation gives CASSPDTYGYTF.

V and J are TRBV28 and TRBJ1-1; D might be TRBD1 (5 bases). The CDR3 has 14 residues. V lost 7 bases and J 9 bases, leaving 21 bases between the germline ends. CDR1 is MDHEN and CDR2 is SYDVKM in the germline V gene. CDR3 in amino acids: CASITSGTRGKAFF. Here the CDR3 DNA reads TGTGCCAGCATCACCTCCGGGACTAGAGGGAAAGCTTTCTTT.

The sample holds a few counts of this clone. This chain connects TRBV7-3 to TRBJ2-7; possible D gene TRBD1, 6 bases. Trimming took off 5 bases at V and 2 bases at J, with 13 bases between the two ends. The CDR3 runs 14 residues. Germline V CDR1 and CDR2: SGHTA, FQGTGA. CDR3 loop: CASSAQGGTYEQYF. The CDR3 bases are TGTGCCAGCAGCGCACAGGGTGGGACCTACGAGCAGTACTTC. Looking up the rest from reference TRBV7-3 and TRBJ2-7 gives the full variable domain: GAGVSQTPSNKVTEKGKYVELRCDPISGHTALYWYRQSLGQGPEFLIYFQGTGAADDSGLPNDRFFAVRPEGSVSTLKIQRTERGDSAVYLCASSAQGGTYEQYFGPGTRLTVT.

This clone was counted once. The V gene is TRBV11-2, the J gene TRBJ2-1, with D hard to call. The ends were cut back, 1 base at V and 0 bases at J, with 13 bases in the middle. This CDR3 comprises 17 residues. The germline V gene encodes CDR1 SGHAT and CDR2 FQNNGV. The CDR3 protein is CASSLGFDDFSYNEQFF. In nucleotides, the CDR3 is TGTGCCAGCAGCTTAGGCTTTGACGACTTCTCCTACAATGAGCAGTTCTTC.

The rearrangement links TRBV11-2 to TRBJ2-6; D call uncertain. The CDR3 is 14 amino acids. V lost 3 bases, J lost 2 bases, and 5 bases lay in between. Germline loops: CDR1 SGHAT, CDR2 FQNNGV. CDR3 amino acids: CASSFSAGANVLTF. The DNA for the CDR3 is TGTGCCAGCAGCTTCTCCGCTGGGGCCAACGTCCTGACTTTC.

In this sample, this clone turned up once. The chain has TRBV7-3 and TRBJ2-1; TRBD2 agrees at 7 bases. The CDR3 consists of 16 residues. Looked up from germline, CDR1 is SGHTA and CDR2 is FQGTGA. The trim removed 6 bases at V and 2 bases at J, leaving 10 bases unmatched. This CDR3 is CASRKGGRGAYNEQFF. In nucleotides, the CDR3 is TGTGCCAGCAGAAAGGGAGGGAGGGGTGCCTACAATGAGCAGTTCTTC.

The J gene is TRBJ2-7, the V gene TRBV28; the D gene is possibly TRBD1 (5 bases). V dropped 2 bases and J dropped 5 bases, with 16 bases sitting between them. Germline V gene data show CDR1 as MDHEN and CDR2 as SYDVKM. The CDR3 totals 15 residues. The CDR3 loop reads CASSLRGRSWDEQYF. The CDR3 DNA sequence: TGTGCCAGCAGTTTAAGGGGTAGGTCTTGGGACGAGCAGTACTTC.

This clone was found a few times. This chain joins TRBV10-3 and TRBJ2-2; no definite D call. Trimming stripped 0 bases from V and 8 bases from J, with 10 bases between. CDR1 is ENHRY and CDR2 is SYGVKD in the germline V gene. The CDR3 loop spans 14 amino acids. The CDR3 is CAISESEAAGELFF. In nucleotides, the CDR3 is TGTGCCATCAGTGAGTCTGAGGCCGCGGGGGAGCTGTTTTTT.

This clone appeared a single time. The chain recombines TRBV7-3 with TRBJ2-1; 14 nucleotides align to TRBD2. The CDR3 sequence is 15 residues long. V trimming: 4 bases; J trimming: 5 bases; junction bases outside the gene matches: 1. The germline V gene encodes CDR1 SGHTA and CDR2 FQGTGA. The CDR3 region is CASSSGLAGDNEQFF. Here the CDR3 DNA reads TGTGCCAGCAGCTCGGGACTAGCGGGGGACAATGAGCAGTTCTTC. Complete variable domain (other parts from reference TRBV7-3 and TRBJ2-1): GAGVSQTPSNKVTEKGKYVELRCDPISGHTALYWYRQSLGQGPEFLIYFQGTGAADDSGLPNDRFFAVRPEGSVSTLKIQRTERGDSAVYLCASSSGLAGDNEQFFGPGTRLTVL.

CDR3 protein: CAKGTGGLPSYEQYF. DNA of the CDR3: TGTGCCAAAGGGACAGGGGGACTTCCTTCCTACGAGCAGTACTTC. This chain uses TRBV2 with TRBJ2-7, with 11 positions matching TRBD1. CDR1 and CDR2 from the germline V gene are SNHLY and FYNNEI. Losses at the gene ends were 10 bases for V and 1 base for J; bases not matched to a gene: 9. There are 15 residues in the CDR3.

This chain joins TRBV5-1 and TRBJ1-5, with D perhaps matching TRBD1 (5 bases). The CDR3 is 15 residues long. Germline V CDR1 and CDR2: SGHRS, YFSETQ. Trimming took off 0 bases at V and 7 bases at J, with 14 bases between the two ends. The CDR3 DNA follows: TGCGCCAGCAGCTTGGATGGGGGGTTGGGACAGCCCCAGCATTTT. Amino acids: CASSLDGGLGQPQHF.

The gene calls are TRBV5-1 and TRBJ2-1; TRBD1 matches at 11 bases. After removal of 3 bases from V and 5 bases from J, the junction contained 19 bases not matched to a gene. Germline lookup yields CDR1 SGHRS and CDR2 YFSETQ. This CDR3 comprises 20 residues. As DNA, the CDR3 is TGCGCCAGCAGCTCCCCCCGGGGACAGGGGGTTCGATTAAAGAACAATGAGCAGTTCTTC. Its translation is CASSSPRGQGVRLKNNEQFF.

V gene TRBV18 combines with J gene TRBJ2-7; 8 bases line up with TRBD2. J lost 1 base, V lost 2 bases, and 1 base had no gene match. The germline V gene has CDR1 KGHSH and CDR2 LQKENI. The CDR3 totals 14 residues. The CDR3 loop reads CASSPGTSSYEQYF. The CDR3 DNA reads as TGTGCCAGCTCACCAGGGACTAGTTCCTACGAGCAGTACTTC.

The CDR3 spells CASSSENGANTEAFF. CDR3 bases: TGTGCCAGCAGCTCCGAAAATGGAGCGAACACTGAAGCTTTCTTT. The J gene is TRBJ1-1, the V gene TRBV7-3; D not certain. Trimming took 4 bases from V and 1 from J, leaving 13 bases between them. The CDR3 sequence is 15 residues long. CDR1 and CDR2 (germline): SGHTA, FQGTGA.

The rearrangement links TRBV27 to TRBJ2-5; D ambiguous. CDR1 and CDR2 (germline): MNHEY, SMNVEV (reference sequence). This CDR3 is 14 amino acids long. V was pared by 0 bases and J by 3 bases, with 8 bases between. The CDR3 is CASSLSRAEETQYF. Here the CDR3 DNA reads TGTGCCAGCAGTTTATCTAGAGCTGAAGAGACCCAGTACTTC.